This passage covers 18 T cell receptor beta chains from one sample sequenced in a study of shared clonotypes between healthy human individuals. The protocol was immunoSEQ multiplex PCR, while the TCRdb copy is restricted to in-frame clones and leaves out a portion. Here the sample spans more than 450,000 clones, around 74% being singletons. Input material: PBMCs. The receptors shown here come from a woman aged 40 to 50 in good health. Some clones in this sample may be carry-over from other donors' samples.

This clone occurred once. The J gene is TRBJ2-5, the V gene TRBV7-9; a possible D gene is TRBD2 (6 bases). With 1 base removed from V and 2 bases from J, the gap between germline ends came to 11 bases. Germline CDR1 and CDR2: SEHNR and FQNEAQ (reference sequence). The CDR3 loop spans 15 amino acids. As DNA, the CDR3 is TGTGCCAGCAGCTTAGTGGCGGGATCACAAGAGACCCAGTACTTC. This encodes CASSLVAGSQETQYF.

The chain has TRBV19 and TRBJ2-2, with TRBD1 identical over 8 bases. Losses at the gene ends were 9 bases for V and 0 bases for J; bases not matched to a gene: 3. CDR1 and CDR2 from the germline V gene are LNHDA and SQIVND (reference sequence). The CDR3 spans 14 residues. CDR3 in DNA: TGTGCCAGCCAACAGGGGGCGAACACCGGGGAGCTGTTTTTT. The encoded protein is CASQQGANTGELFF. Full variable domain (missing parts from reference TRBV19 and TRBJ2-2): DGGITQSPKYLFRKEGQNVTLSCEQNLNHDAMYWYRQDPGQGLRLIYYSQIVNDFQKGDIAEGYSVSREKKESFPLTVTSAQKNPTAFYLCASQQGANTGELFFGEGSRLTVL.

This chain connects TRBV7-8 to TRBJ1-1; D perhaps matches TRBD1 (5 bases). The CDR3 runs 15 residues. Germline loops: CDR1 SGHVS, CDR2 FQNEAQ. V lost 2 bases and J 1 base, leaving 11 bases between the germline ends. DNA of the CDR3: TGTGCCAGCAGCTTACGAGGACAACCGAACACTGAAGCTTTCTTT. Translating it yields CASSLRGQPNTEAFF.

The CDR3 spells CASSLGQGSDTQYF. In DNA form, the CDR3 reads TGTGCCAGCAGCTTGGGACAGGGATCAGATACGCAGTATTTT. This rearrangement joins TRBV7-3 to TRBJ2-3; 9 nucleotides align to TRBD1. Germline assignment: CDR1 SGHTA and CDR2 FQGTGA. After removal of 3 bases from V and 4 bases from J, the junction contained 2 bases not matched to a gene. CDR3 length: 14 residues.

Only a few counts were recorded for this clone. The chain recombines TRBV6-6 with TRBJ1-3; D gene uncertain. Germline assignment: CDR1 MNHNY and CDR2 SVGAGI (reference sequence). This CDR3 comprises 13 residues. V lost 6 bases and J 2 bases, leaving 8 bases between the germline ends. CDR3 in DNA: TGTGCCAGCAGCCCGAGGGCTGGAAACACCATATATTTT. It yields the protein CASSPRAGNTIYF.

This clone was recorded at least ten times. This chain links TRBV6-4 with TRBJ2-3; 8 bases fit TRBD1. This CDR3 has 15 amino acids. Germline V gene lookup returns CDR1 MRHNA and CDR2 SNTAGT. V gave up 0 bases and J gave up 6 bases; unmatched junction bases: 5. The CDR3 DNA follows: TGTGCCAGCAGTGACTCGCAAGACAGGGGTGATACGCAGTATTTT. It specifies CASSDSQDRGDTQYF.

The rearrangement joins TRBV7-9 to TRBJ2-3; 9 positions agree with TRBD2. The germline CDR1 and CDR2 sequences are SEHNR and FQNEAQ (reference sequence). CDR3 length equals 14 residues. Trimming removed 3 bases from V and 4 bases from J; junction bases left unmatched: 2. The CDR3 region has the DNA TGTGCCAGCAGCTTGCGGGGGGGCTCAGATACGCAGTATTTT. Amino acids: CASSLRGGSDTQYF.

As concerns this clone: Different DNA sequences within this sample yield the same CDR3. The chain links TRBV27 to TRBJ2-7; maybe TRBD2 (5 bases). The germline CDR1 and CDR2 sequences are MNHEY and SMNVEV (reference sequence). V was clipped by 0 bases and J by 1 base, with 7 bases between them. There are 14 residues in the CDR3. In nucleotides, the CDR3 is TGTGCCAGCAGTTTATCGAGGGATTCCTACGAGCAGTACTTC. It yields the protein CASSLSRDSYEQYF.

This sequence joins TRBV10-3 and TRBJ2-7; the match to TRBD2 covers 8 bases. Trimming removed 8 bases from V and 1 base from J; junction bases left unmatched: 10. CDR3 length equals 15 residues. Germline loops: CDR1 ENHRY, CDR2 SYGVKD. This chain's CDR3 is CAIGGWGLGSYEQYF. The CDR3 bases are TGTGCCATCGGGGGGTGGGGACTAGGGTCCTACGAGCAGTACTTC.

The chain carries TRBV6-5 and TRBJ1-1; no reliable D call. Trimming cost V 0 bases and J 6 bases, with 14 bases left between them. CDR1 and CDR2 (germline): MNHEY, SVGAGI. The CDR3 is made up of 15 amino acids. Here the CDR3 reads CASSYSTGISPEAFF. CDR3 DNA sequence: TGTGCCAGCAGTTACTCAACGGGAATCTCCCCTGAAGCTTTCTTT.

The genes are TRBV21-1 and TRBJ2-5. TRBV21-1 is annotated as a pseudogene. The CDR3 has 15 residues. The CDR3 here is CASSKFDSCLETQYF. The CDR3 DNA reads TGTGCCAGCAGCAAATTCGATTCGTGTTTGGAGACCCAGTACTTC.

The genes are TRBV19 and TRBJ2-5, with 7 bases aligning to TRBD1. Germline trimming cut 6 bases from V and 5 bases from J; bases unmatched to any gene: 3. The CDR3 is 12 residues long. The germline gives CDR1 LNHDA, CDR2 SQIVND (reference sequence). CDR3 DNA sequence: TGTGCCAGTAGCTTGGACAGGGAGACCCAGTACTTC. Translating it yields CASSLDRETQYF.

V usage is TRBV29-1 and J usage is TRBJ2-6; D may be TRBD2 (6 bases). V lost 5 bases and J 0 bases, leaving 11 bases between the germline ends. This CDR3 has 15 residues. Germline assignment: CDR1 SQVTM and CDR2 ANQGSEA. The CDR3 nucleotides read TGCAGCGTTCTTCGGGAGTTCTCTGGGGCCAACGTCCTGACTTTC. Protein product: CSVLREFSGANVLTF.

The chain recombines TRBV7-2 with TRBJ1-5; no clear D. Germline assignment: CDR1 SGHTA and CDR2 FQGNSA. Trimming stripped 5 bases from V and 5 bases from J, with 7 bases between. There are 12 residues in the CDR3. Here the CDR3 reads CASSAYDQPQHF. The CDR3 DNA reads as TGTGCCAGCAGCGCTTACGATCAGCCCCAGCATTTT.

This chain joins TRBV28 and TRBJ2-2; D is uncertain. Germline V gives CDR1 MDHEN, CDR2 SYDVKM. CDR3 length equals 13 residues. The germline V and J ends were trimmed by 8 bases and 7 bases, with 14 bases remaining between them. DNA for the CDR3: TGTGCCAGCCGACCGATGGGGATCGGGGAGCTGTTTTTT. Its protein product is CASRPMGIGELFF.

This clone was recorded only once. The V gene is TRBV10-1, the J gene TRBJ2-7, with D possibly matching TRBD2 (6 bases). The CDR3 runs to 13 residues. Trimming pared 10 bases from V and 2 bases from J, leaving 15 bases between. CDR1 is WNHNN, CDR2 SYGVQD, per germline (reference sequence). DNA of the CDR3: TGCGCCATCCTGGCAGCGGGTACCTACGAGCAGTACTTC. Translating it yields CAILAAGTYEQYF.

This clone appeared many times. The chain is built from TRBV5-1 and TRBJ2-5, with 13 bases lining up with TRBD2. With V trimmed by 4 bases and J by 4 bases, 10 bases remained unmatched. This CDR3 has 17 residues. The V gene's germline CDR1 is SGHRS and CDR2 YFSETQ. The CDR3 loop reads CASSPGLAGFWGETQYF. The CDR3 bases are TGCGCCAGCAGCCCGGGACTAGCGGGATTCTGGGGAGAGACCCAGTACTTC.

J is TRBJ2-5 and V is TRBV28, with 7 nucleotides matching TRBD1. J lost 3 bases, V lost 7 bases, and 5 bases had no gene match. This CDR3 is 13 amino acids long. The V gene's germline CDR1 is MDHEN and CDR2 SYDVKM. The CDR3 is CASTGTAEETQYF. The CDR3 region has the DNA TGTGCCAGCACCGGGACAGCCGAAGAGACCCAGTACTTC.